The 27 T cell receptor beta chains reported below all come from one sample, sequenced in a study of shared clonotypes between healthy human individuals. The naive CD8 subset, CD45RO-negative cells positively selected for CCR7, excluded terminally differentiated effector memory CD45RA+ cells. Method: immunoSEQ multiplex PCR; TCRdb's copy keeps in-frame clones and lacks some. Here the sample spans roughly 600,000 clones, roughly 98% being singletons. Sequencing used naive CD8+ T cells sorted from blood. Receptors were obtained from a man younger than 45 in good health.

This clone was found once. V is TRBV14 and J is TRBJ2-1; 16 bases are shared with TRBD2. Looked up from germline, CDR1 is SGHDN and CDR2 is FVKESK. This CDR3 has 17 amino acids. V was pared by 7 bases and J by 5 bases, with 8 bases of the junction left unmatched. The chain's CDR3 is CASNPGTSGRANNEQFF. CDR3 sequence (DNA): TGTGCCAGCAACCCCGGGACTAGCGGGAGGGCGAACAATGAGCAGTTCTTC.

The V call is TRBV4-3, the J call TRBJ2-5; 9 nucleotides agree with TRBD1. The length of the CDR3 is 17 residues. Trimming cost V 0 bases and J 0 bases; bases outside gene matches: 5. Per germline, CDR1 LGHNA and CDR2 YSLEER. CDR3: CASSQDVGTGNQETQYF. CDR3 bases: TGCGCCAGCAGCCAAGATGTTGGGACAGGGAACCAAGAGACCCAGTACTTC.

The V and J genes are TRBV29-1 and TRBJ2-7; D ambiguous. With 1 base removed from V and 3 bases from J, the gap between germline ends came to 7 bases. This CDR3 has 12 residues. CDR1 is SQVTM and CDR2 is ANQGSEA in the germline V gene. Written as DNA, the CDR3 is TGCAGCGTTGAAGCTCGCGGCTACGAGCAGTACTTC. As protein: CSVEARGYEQYF.

The chain links TRBV1 to TRBJ1-5. TRBV1 is designated a pseudogene. CDR3 length: 13 amino acids. CDR3 in amino acids: CTSSQGLVQPQHF. CDR3 DNA: TGCACCAGCAGCCAAGGGTTAGTTCAGCCCCAGCATTTT.

The CDR3, as DNA: TGTGCCAGCAGTTTATCTATGGGTAGGCAAGAGACCCAGTACTTC. It yields the protein CASSLSMGRQETQYF. The rearrangement uses TRBV27 and TRBJ2-5; D is unresolved. The V and J ends lost 0 bases and 2 bases respectively, with 10 bases between them. Germline V gene sequence: CDR1 MNHEY, CDR2 SMNVEV (reference sequence). The CDR3 has 15 residues.

CDR3 protein: CASSSGPTYEQYF. CDR3 sequence (DNA): TGTGCCAGCAGCTCCGGGCCTACCTACGAGCAGTACTTC. V gene TRBV13 combines with J gene TRBJ2-7; D call uncertain. Germline V lookup: CDR1 PRHDT, CDR2 FYEKMQ (reference sequence). Between the trimmed V and J ends, which lost 4 bases and 2 bases, there was a span of 9 bases. This CDR3 is built from 13 residues.

The gene calls are TRBV5-1 and TRBJ2-7; unclear D gene. CDR3 length equals 13 residues. V was pared by 4 bases and J by 3 bases, with 11 bases between. The germline V gene has CDR1 SGHRS and CDR2 YFSETQ. CDR3 in amino acids: CASSLRHDYEQYF. Written as DNA, the CDR3 is TGCGCCAGCAGCCTACGACACGACTACGAGCAGTACTTC. Full variable domain (remainder filled in from reference TRBV5-1 and TRBJ2-7): KAGVTQTPRYLIKTRGQQVTLSCSPISGHRSVSWYQQTPGQGLQFLFEYFSETQRNKGNFPGRFSGRQFSNSRSEMNVSTLELGDSALYLCASSLRHDYEQYFGPGTRLTVT.

This clone was observed once. The V and J genes are TRBV27 and TRBJ1-1, with D maybe TRBD1 (6 bases). The V end lost 5 bases, the J end lost 0 bases, and 13 bases lay between the germline ends. Germline CDR1 and CDR2: MNHEY and SMNVEV (reference sequence). The CDR3 runs to 15 residues. CDR3 loop: CASSPHPGVNTEAFF. The DNA of the CDR3 is TGTGCCAGCAGTCCACATCCAGGGGTGAACACTGAAGCTTTCTTT.

The V and J genes are TRBV9 and TRBJ2-7, with TRBD2 as a possible D gene (5 bases). With 0 bases removed from V and 6 bases from J, the gap between germline ends came to 10 bases. This CDR3 is 13 amino acids long. Germline loops: CDR1 SGDLS, CDR2 YYNGEE. The chain's CDR3 is CASSVGGSAEQYF. CDR3 DNA: TGTGCCAGCAGCGTAGGCGGGTCCGCCGAGCAGTACTTC.

This clone has only one observation. This chain links TRBV7-9 with TRBJ2-3, with D tentatively TRBD2 (7 bases). Germline lookup yields CDR1 SEHNR and CDR2 FQNEAQ (reference sequence). Trimming cost V 1 base and J 4 bases, with 21 bases left between them. The CDR3 is made up of 18 amino acids. The CDR3 DNA sequence: TGTGCCAGCAGCTTAGAAGGTCGGGGGGACAAGAGACCAGATACGCAGTATTTT. Residues: CASSLEGRGDKRPDTQYF.

Turning to this clone: Other DNA sequences in the sample encode the same CDR3. The J gene is TRBJ2-1, the V gene TRBV27; tentatively, D is TRBD2 (5 bases). V lost 3 bases and J lost 0, with 9 bases in between. The CDR3 runs 15 residues. Germline V gene lookup returns CDR1 MNHEY and CDR2 SMNVEV (reference sequence). The DNA of the CDR3 is TGTGCCAGCAGTTTGGGTGGGAGCTCCTACAATGAGCAGTTCTTC. The encoded protein is CASSLGGSSYNEQFF.

The chain couples TRBV28 to TRBJ2-4; D gene unclear. With 6 bases removed from V and 0 bases from J, the gap between germline ends came to 9 bases. There are 14 residues in the CDR3. The germline gives CDR1 MDHEN, CDR2 SYDVKM. The CDR3 region has the DNA TGTGCCAGCAGGGATCTTCTAGCCAAAAACATTCAGTACTTC. Translation: CASRDLLAKNIQYF.

The chain uses TRBV7-6 and TRBJ1-4; 9 bases are a match to TRBD1. The CDR3 totals 15 residues. V was pared by 5 bases and J by 7 bases, with 8 bases of the junction left unmatched. Germline CDR1 is SGHVS and CDR2 is FNYEAQ. DNA for the CDR3: TGTGCCAGCAGCCTCCGGGACAGGGACTTTGAAAAACTGTTTTTT. It is translated as CASSLRDRDFEKLFF.

The chain recombines TRBV15 with TRBJ1-2, with D possibly being TRBD1 (5 bases). V was pared by 4 bases and J by 5 bases, with 17 bases between. Germline assignment: CDR1 LNHNV and CDR2 YYDKDF (reference sequence). The CDR3 length is 15 residues. In DNA form, the CDR3 reads TGTGCCACCAGCATAAGGACAAGCGGGTTTTATGGCTACACCTTC. This sequence encodes CATSIRTSGFYGYTF. Supplemented by reference TRBV15 and TRBJ1-2, the full variable domain reads DAMVIQNPRYQVTQFGKPVTLSCSQTLNHNVMYWYQQKSSQAPKLLFHYYDKDFNNEADTPDNFQSRRPNTSFCFLDIRSPGLGDTAMYLCATSIRTSGFYGYTFGSGTRLTVV.

This chain connects TRBV2 to TRBJ2-1, with D maybe TRBD2 (5 bases). CDR1 and CDR2 (germline): SNHLY, FYNNEI. The length of the CDR3 is 16 residues. The V gene lost 5 bases and the J gene lost 3 bases, with 17 bases spanning the gap. CDR3 sequence reads: CASSQTISRSYNEQFF. CDR3 sequence (DNA): TGTGCCAGCAGTCAGACTATAAGCCGGAGCTACAATGAGCAGTTCTTC.

This clone was seen just once. V usage is TRBV5-6 and J usage is TRBJ1-2; 7 bases line up with TRBD1. The CDR3 loop spans 14 amino acids. The germline V gene has CDR1 SGHDT and CDR2 YYEEEE. J was trimmed by 4 bases and V by 4 bases; bases with no gene match: 7. This CDR3 is CASSMDRRGYGYTF. DNA of the CDR3: TGTGCCAGCAGCATGGACAGGAGAGGCTATGGCTACACCTTC. Full variable domain (rest looked up from reference TRBV5-6 and TRBJ1-2): DAGVTQSPTHLIKTRGQQVTLRCSPKSGHDTVSWYQQALGQGPQFIFQYYEEEERQRGNFPDRFSGHQFPNYSSELNVNALLLGDSALYLCASSMDRRGYGYTFGSGTRLTVV.

This chain uses TRBV10-1 with TRBJ2-1; D unresolved. V lost 0 bases and J lost 7, with 7 bases in between. Germline V gene data show CDR1 as WNHNN and CDR2 as SYGVQD (reference sequence). There are 13 residues in the CDR3. CDR3 sequence (DNA): TGCGCCAGCAGTGAGTCGGTCAGGAATGAGCAGTTCTTC. This codes for CASSESVRNEQFF.

V gene TRBV5-1 combines with J gene TRBJ2-7, with D maybe TRBD1 (5 bases). The CDR3 is 12 residues long. Trimming shortened V by 4 bases and J by 4 bases, and 9 bases separated the two germline ends. Per the germline V gene, CDR1 is SGHRS and CDR2 is YFSETQ. The CDR3 nucleotides read TGCGCCAGCAGCCAGCCAGGGTACGAGCAGTACTTC. The encoded protein is CASSQPGYEQYF.

About this clone itself: Additional DNA sequences in this sample encode the identical CDR3. The chain combines TRBV27 with TRBJ2-7; D is uncertain. The CDR3 spans 13 residues. Trimming took off 5 bases at V and 0 bases at J, with 8 bases between the two ends. The germline V gene encodes CDR1 MNHEY and CDR2 SMNVEV (reference sequence). The CDR3 coding sequence is TGTGCCAGCAGTCACGGGCTCTCCTACGAGCAGTACTTC. Its translation: CASSHGLSYEQYF.

The V gene is TRBV27, the J gene TRBJ2-2; D is unresolved. CDR3 length equals 13 residues. Trimming took off 0 bases at V and 6 bases at J, with 5 bases between the two ends. CDR1 is MNHEY and CDR2 is SMNVEV in the germline V gene (reference sequence). DNA for the CDR3: TGTGCCAGCAGTTTATCGTGGGCCGGGGAGCTGTTTTTT. It specifies CASSLSWAGELFF.

The chain uses TRBV11-2 and TRBJ2-1, with 7 bases identical to TRBD2. With V trimmed by 7 bases and J by 7 bases, 7 bases remained unmatched. The length of the CDR3 is 13 residues. The V gene's germline CDR1 is SGHAT and CDR2 FQNNGV. In DNA form, the CDR3 reads TGTGCCAGCACCTCGACTAGCATGAATGAGCAGTTCTTC. Its translation: CASTSTSMNEQFF.

The rearrangement links TRBV11-2 to TRBJ2-4; D is tentatively TRBD1 or TRBD2 (6 bases each). CDR3 length: 18 amino acids. The ends were cut back, 2 bases at V and 1 base at J, with 18 bases in the middle. The germline V gene encodes CDR1 SGHAT and CDR2 FQNNGV. CDR3 region: CASSLLWPGAAAKNIQYF. DNA for the CDR3: TGTGCCAGCAGCTTATTATGGCCGGGGGCGGCGGCCAAAAACATTCAGTACTTC. The full variable domain, with the rest looked up from reference TRBV11-2 and TRBJ2-4, is EAGVAQSPRYKIIEKRQSVAFWCNPISGHATLYWYQQILGQGPKLLIQFQNNGVVDDSQLPKDRFSAERLKGVDSTLKIQPAKLEDSAVYLCASSLLWPGAAAKNIQYFGAGTRLSVL.

The chain couples TRBV11-2 to TRBJ2-2, with TRBD1 matching over 8 bases. V lost 5 bases to trimming and J lost 1 base; unmatched junction nucleotides: 6. Germline CDR1 reads SGHAT; CDR2 reads FQNNGV. This CDR3 has 16 amino acids. The chain's CDR3 is CASSTPGTGNTGELFF. Written as DNA, the CDR3 is TGTGCCAGCAGCACCCCCGGGACAGGGAACACCGGGGAGCTGTTTTTT.

The chain joins TRBV5-1 to TRBJ2-7; tentative D call: TRBD1 (6 bases). CDR1 is SGHRS and CDR2 is YFSETQ in the germline V gene. The CDR3 is 14 amino acids. Trimming removed 2 bases at V and 2 bases at J, with 11 bases between. The CDR3 spells CASSFGQPAYEQYF. The CDR3 DNA reads TGCGCCAGCAGCTTTGGACAGCCAGCCTACGAGCAGTACTTC.

This chain joins TRBV7-9 and TRBJ2-1; possibly TRBD1 or TRBD2 for D (7 bases each). Deletions cut 5 bases from V and 1 base from J, with 15 bases between. This CDR3 is built from 16 residues. CDR1 and CDR2 from the germline V gene are SEHNR and FQNEAQ (reference sequence). The CDR3 DNA follows: TGTGCCAGCAGCCGCTGGGAGGGGGCTTCCTACAATGAGCAGTTCTTC. Protein: CASSRWEGASYNEQFF.

The chain carries TRBV28 and TRBJ2-3; no clear D gene. The V end lost 3 bases, the J end lost 9 bases, and 4 bases lay between the germline ends. CDR1 and CDR2 (germline): MDHEN, SYDVKM. CDR3 size: 10 residues. The CDR3 DNA reads as TGTGCCAGCAGTTTGGGGACGCAGTATTTT. Translating gives CASSLGTQYF. Variable domain in full (rest from reference TRBV28 and TRBJ2-3): DVKVTQSSRYLVKRTGEKVFLECVQDMDHENMFWYRQDPGLGLRLIYFSYDVKMKEKGDIPEGYSVSREKKERFSLILESASTNQTSMYLCASSLGTQYFGPGTRLTVL.

This chain links TRBV27 with TRBJ2-7; tentative D call: TRBD1 (5 bases). Germline lookup yields CDR1 MNHEY and CDR2 SMNVEV (reference sequence). CDR3 length equals 14 residues. V lost 8 bases to trimming and J lost 3 bases, with 17 bases between them. The CDR3 protein is CASSIRWQGYEQYF. In DNA form, the CDR3 reads TGTGCCAGCTCCATTCGCTGGCAGGGCTACGAGCAGTACTTC.